This T cell receptor beta chain stems from a study of T cell repertoires in cytomegalovirus infection. Overall study: TCR beta signatures that were public indicated CMV infection and matching HLA type.

This CDR3 is 14 amino acids long. Trimming removed 4 bases from V and 5 bases from J, with 15 bases in between. The germline V gene has CDR1 SGHTS and CDR2 YDEGEE. Details on this clonotype: Its specificity is not known.

Via MiXCR, TCRdb re-called the reads, giving one row per CDR3 protein. The sample consists of 640,000 or so distinct CDR3 sequences, around a third of them appearing once. The chain recombines TRBV5-8 with TRBJ1-2; D perhaps matches TRBD1 (5 bases). This receptor was taken from a human donor in good health (CMV status not recorded). Some clones in this sample may be carry-over from other donors' samples. The material sequenced was cultured PBMCs, taken from culture after CMV antigen stimulation. CDR3 in amino acids: CASSLQDNPYGYTF. In nucleotides, the CDR3 is TGTGCCAGCAGCCTTCAGGACAACCCGTATGGCTACACCTTC.